This T cell receptor (beta chain) was sequenced during a study of spatial heterogeneity in lung cancer. Study-level information: Raw sequencing reads included, on average, more than 8.5 appearances of each unique TCR and UMI combination. Study results and caveats: One measure, the expanded intratumoral alpha and beta TCR count, tracked tumor mutation counts.

After removal of 7 bases from V and 6 bases from J, the junction contained 9 bases not matched to a gene. The CDR3 has 16 amino acids. Germline V lookup: CDR1 LGHDT, CDR2 YNNKEL (reference sequence). The time point denotes: sample taken at primary tumor resection. Samples came from 65 to 75 TRACERx patients with untreated early-stage lung cancer. This clonotype was observed at least ten times. Its antigen is currently unknown. In a library made to pick up alpha chains, this beta chain is a stray read with a size that means little. TCRdb reprocessed the 5' RACE reads with MiXCR, giving one entry per CDR3 protein. The repertoire holds over 10,000 distinct CDR3 sequences, with roughly 6% as singletons.

The chain joins TRBV3-1 to TRBJ1-6, with 10 bases matching TRBD1. The sample consisted of lung tumor tissue, taken at surgery. The source is a female donor with early-stage non-small cell lung cancer. CDR3 amino acids: CASTPGTGAINSPLHF. The CDR3 bases are TGTGCCAGCACACCGGGGACAGGGGCGATTAATTCACCCCTCCACTTT.